Shown below are 20 T cell receptor beta chains from a single sample sequenced in a study of OX40 agonist ivuxolimab in advanced cancers. Preparation of the library involved the immunoSEQ multiplex PCR assay. Imported from immuneACCESS, the table was reduced by TCRdb to in-frame sequences with V and J called. These copies leave out some clones; in studies compared against another copy, an unresolved V gene accounts for under half, and the cause of the remainder is not known. For this sample the table gives about 80,000 clones, of which under 90% were detected only once. The top ten clonotypes cover around 6.6% of the sample. Material: CD4+ or CD8+ T cells sorted from blood, obtained in a trial of the OX40 agonist ivuxolimab. The source is an adult with an advanced solid tumor such as melanoma, head and neck, liver or kidney cancer.

The chain links TRBV21-1 to TRBJ2-5. TRBV21-1 corresponds to a pseudogene. The CDR3 loop spans 11 amino acids. CDR3 sequence reads: CASSHRQTQYF. The CDR3 coding sequence is TGTGCCAGCAGCCACCGCCAAACCCAGTACTTC.

CDR3 region: CATSRDTGSEEQFF. CDR3 coding DNA: TGTGCCACCAGCAGAGATACCGGAAGCGAAGAGCAGTTCTTC. The chain recombines TRBV15 with TRBJ2-1; D gene ambiguous. The CDR3 is made up of 14 amino acids. Looked up from germline, CDR1 is LNHNV and CDR2 is YYDKDF (reference sequence). The V end lost 0 bases, the J end lost 10 bases, and 13 bases lay between the germline ends.

This sequence joins TRBV19 and TRBJ1-5; D is unresolved. CDR3 length: 14 residues. Germline values: CDR1 LNHDA, CDR2 SQIVND (reference sequence). The germline V and J ends were trimmed by 6 bases and 4 bases, with 13 bases remaining between them. The CDR3 nucleotides are TGTGCCAGTAGGGCAGGACTGGCGAATCAGCCCCAGCATTTT. Translating it yields CASRAGLANQPQHF.

V gene TRBV2 combines with J gene TRBJ2-6; D is ambiguous. This CDR3 is 12 amino acids long. V was trimmed by 11 bases and J by 3 bases, leaving 8 bases between them. Per the germline V gene, CDR1 is SNHLY and CDR2 is FYNNEI. CDR3 amino acids: CAGVFGANVLTF. CDR3 in DNA: TGTGCCGGCGTATTTGGGGCCAACGTCCTGACTTTC.

The CDR3 loop is CASSFPRLATNEKLFF. In DNA form, the CDR3 reads TGTGCCAGCAGCTTCCCACGGCTTGCAACTAATGAAAAACTGTTTTTT. J is TRBJ1-4 and V is TRBV7-9; D ambiguous. The ends were cut back, 3 bases at V and 0 bases at J, with 11 bases in the middle. This CDR3 has 16 amino acids. Germline V gene data show CDR1 as SEHNR and CDR2 as FQNEAQ (reference sequence).

This clone appeared a single time. The chain recombines TRBV11-2 with TRBJ1-2; 9 nucleotides align to TRBD1. CDR1 SGHAT and CDR2 FQNNGV come from the germline V gene. The CDR3 sequence is 15 residues long. With 5 bases clipped from V and 8 bases from J, the junction kept 12 bases outside the gene matches. The CDR3 region has the DNA TGTGCCAGCAGCCCCCTGGGACAGGGCGTTGGGGGCTACACCTTC. Protein product: CASSPLGQGVGGYTF.

This clone was seen only once. Here the CDR3 reads CASSQTGTYNEQYF. DNA for the CDR3: TGCGCCAGCAGCCAGACCGGGACGTATAACGAGCAGTACTTC. This chain connects TRBV4-1 to TRBJ2-7, with D perhaps being TRBD1 or TRBD2 (5 bases each). The V end was cut by 3 bases, the J end by 5 bases, with 14 bases between. The CDR3 runs to 14 residues. Germline CDR1 MGHRA, CDR2 YSYEKL.

The chain links TRBV18 to TRBJ1-2; D call uncertain. V was shortened by 5 bases and J by 4 bases, with 8 bases between the two germline ends. This CDR3 has 12 amino acids. The germline CDR1 and CDR2 sequences are KGHSH and LQKENI. The CDR3 DNA is TGTGCCAGCTCATCAAGCTCCTATGGCTACACCTTC. Protein: CASSSSSYGYTF.

CDR3 nucleotide sequence: TGTGCCAGCAGCTATGGAAGATATCCCGGTACAGATACGCAGTATTTT. Its protein product is CASSYGRYPGTDTQYF. This chain uses TRBV27 with TRBJ2-3; no firm D call. V was cut by 6 bases and J by 3 bases, with 19 bases left in between. Per the germline V gene, CDR1 is MNHEY and CDR2 is SMNVEV (reference sequence). The CDR3 runs to 16 residues.

The chain links TRBV12-5 to TRBJ2-7; D is unresolved. Germline assignment: CDR1 LGHNT and CDR2 FRNRAP. V was clipped by 1 base and J by 0 bases, with 4 bases between them. The CDR3 consists of 13 residues. CDR3 nucleotide sequence: TGTGCTAGTGGTTTGGCGAGCTCCTACGAGCAGTACTTC. Translation: CASGLASSYEQYF.

This clone has just one count. The chain is built from TRBV7-9 and TRBJ1-1, with D hard to call. This CDR3 region has 12 residues. Trimming shortened V by 5 bases and J by 9 bases, and 13 bases separated the two germline ends. CDR1 is SEHNR, CDR2 FQNEAQ, per germline (reference sequence). CDR3 DNA: TGTGCCAGCAGCCCGAACAGAGGGAAAGCTTTCTTT. This encodes CASSPNRGKAFF.

This clone was seen only a few times. DNA for the CDR3: TGTGCCAGCAGTGCTTGGGACAGGGGGTTTGGTTTTTTT. Its protein is CASSAWDRGFGFF. This rearrangement joins TRBV28 to TRBJ1-4, with 11 bases identical to TRBD1. After removal of 5 bases from V and 17 bases from J, the junction contained 10 bases not matched to a gene. Germline-derived CDR1 and CDR2 are MDHEN and SYDVKM. The CDR3 runs 13 residues.

The V gene is TRBV19, the J gene TRBJ1-1, with 7 nucleotides matching TRBD1. Germline V gene sequence: CDR1 LNHDA, CDR2 SQIVND (reference sequence). The CDR3 has 20 residues. V dropped 9 bases and J dropped 4; count of bases not matched to a gene: 29. The DNA of the CDR3 is TGTGCCAGGAAAAGTGGTCGGACCCACGGACAGGAGTACCCTAGCACTGAAGCTTTCTTT. Protein: CARKSGRTHGQEYPSTEAFF.

The chain joins TRBV27 to TRBJ2-1; the match to TRBD1 covers 8 bases. There are 17 residues in the CDR3. In germline, CDR1 is MNHEY, CDR2 SMNVEV (reference sequence). V lost 0 bases to trimming and J lost 7 bases; unmatched junction nucleotides: 11. CDR3 nucleotides: TGTGCCAGCAGTTTATCCCCCGGCTGGGACAGGCCTAATGAGCAGTTCTTC. Translated, it gives CASSLSPGWDRPNEQFF.

The rearrangement joins TRBV9 to TRBJ2-5, with 12 bases identical to TRBD1. CDR3 length equals 17 residues. J was trimmed by 5 bases and V by 0 bases; bases with no gene match: 8. Germline lookup yields CDR1 SGDLS and CDR2 YYNGEE. The CDR3 loop reads CASSVVPTGQGAETQYF. In nucleotides, the CDR3 is TGTGCCAGCAGCGTAGTTCCGACGGGACAGGGGGCGGAGACCCAGTACTTC.

The chain uses TRBV19 and TRBJ1-5, with TRBD1 matching 7 bases. Looked up from germline, CDR1 is LNHDA and CDR2 is SQIVND (reference sequence). V shed 7 bases, J shed 0 bases, and the junction held 6 bases outside the gene matches. The CDR3 runs to 15 residues. CDR3 coding DNA: TGTGCCAGTACCCCTGGGACAGTTAGCAATCAGCCCCAGCATTTT. Its translation is CASTPGTVSNQPQHF.

V is TRBV11-2 and J is TRBJ2-7; 7 bases line up with TRBD2. The CDR3 runs to 15 residues. Germline values: CDR1 SGHAT, CDR2 FQNNGV. The V segment lost 1 base and the J segment 2 bases; nucleotides outside the gene matches: 5. The chain's CDR3 is CASSLAGGKAYEQYF. As DNA, the CDR3 is TGTGCCAGCAGCTTAGCGGGGGGAAAGGCCTACGAGCAGTACTTC. The entire variable domain, with the rest obtained from reference TRBV11-2 and TRBJ2-7, is as follows: EAGVAQSPRYKIIEKRQSVAFWCNPISGHATLYWYQQILGQGPKLLIQFQNNGVVDDSQLPKDRFSAERLKGVDSTLKIQPAKLEDSAVYLCASSLAGGKAYEQYFGPGTRLTVT.

The genes are TRBV28 and TRBJ1-3, with 9 bases lining up with TRBD1. The CDR3 totals 20 residues. The J segment lost 2 bases and the V segment lost 2 bases, leaving 16 bases of the junction unmatched. The germline gives CDR1 MDHEN, CDR2 SYDVKM. CDR3 protein: CASSLPPWGTGTPPGNTIYF. In DNA form, the CDR3 reads TGTGCCAGCAGTTTACCCCCTTGGGGGACAGGGACCCCTCCTGGAAACACCATATATTTT.

This chain links TRBV27 with TRBJ2-2; D tentatively fits TRBD1 or TRBD2 (6 bases each). The CDR3 has 15 residues. The V gene's germline CDR1 is MNHEY and CDR2 SMNVEV (reference sequence). Trimming took off 2 bases at V and 4 bases at J, with 11 bases between the two ends. The CDR3 spells CASSLRGRGTGELFF. The DNA of the CDR3 is TGTGCCAGCAGTTTACGGGGGCGGGGCACCGGGGAGCTGTTTTTT.

The chain couples TRBV7-2 to TRBJ1-3; 7 bases are shared with TRBD1. V lost 6 bases and J lost 2; bases outside the gene matches: 7. Germline-derived CDR1 and CDR2 are SGHTA and FQGNSA. CDR3 size: 15 residues. The CDR3 sequence: CASRPQRGPGNTIYF. CDR3 sequence (DNA): TGTGCCAGCAGGCCCCAAAGGGGGCCTGGAAACACCATATATTTT.